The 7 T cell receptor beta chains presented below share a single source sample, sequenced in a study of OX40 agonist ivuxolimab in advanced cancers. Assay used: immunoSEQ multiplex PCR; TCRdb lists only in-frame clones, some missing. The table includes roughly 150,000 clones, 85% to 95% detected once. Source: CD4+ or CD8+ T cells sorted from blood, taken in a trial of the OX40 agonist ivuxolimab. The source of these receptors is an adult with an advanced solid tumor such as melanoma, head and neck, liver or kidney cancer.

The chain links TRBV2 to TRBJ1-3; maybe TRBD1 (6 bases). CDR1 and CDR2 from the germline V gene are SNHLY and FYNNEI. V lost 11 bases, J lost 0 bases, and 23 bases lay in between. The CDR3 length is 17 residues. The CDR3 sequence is CAGLRVRRGSSGNTIYF. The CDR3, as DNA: TGTGCCGGACTGAGGGTGAGGAGGGGGAGCTCTGGAAACACCATATATTTT.

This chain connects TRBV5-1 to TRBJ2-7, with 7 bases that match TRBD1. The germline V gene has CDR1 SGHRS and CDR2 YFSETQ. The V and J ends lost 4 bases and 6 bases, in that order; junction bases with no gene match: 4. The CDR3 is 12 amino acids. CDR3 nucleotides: TGCGCCAGCAGCATCCGACAGGGCGAGCAGTACTTC. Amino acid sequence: CASSIRQGEQYF. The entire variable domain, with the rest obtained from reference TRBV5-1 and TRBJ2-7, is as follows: KAGVTQTPRYLIKTRGQQVTLSCSPISGHRSVSWYQQTPGQGLQFLFEYFSETQRNKGNFPGRFSGRQFSNSRSEMNVSTLELGDSALYLCASSIRQGEQYFGPGTRLTVT.

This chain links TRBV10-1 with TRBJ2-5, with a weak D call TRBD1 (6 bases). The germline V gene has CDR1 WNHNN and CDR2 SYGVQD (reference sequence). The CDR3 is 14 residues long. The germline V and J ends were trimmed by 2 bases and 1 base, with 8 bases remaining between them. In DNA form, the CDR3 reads TGCGCCAGCAGTGAGGGGGGCGGCCAAGAGACCCAGTACTTC. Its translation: CASSEGGGQETQYF.

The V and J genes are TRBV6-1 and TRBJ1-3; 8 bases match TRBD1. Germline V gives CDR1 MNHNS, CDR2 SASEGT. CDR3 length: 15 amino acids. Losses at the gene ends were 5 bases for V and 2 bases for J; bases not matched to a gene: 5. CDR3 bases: TGTGCCAGCAGTCCACCCAGGGGGCCTGGAAACACCATATATTTT. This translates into CASSPPRGPGNTIYF.

This chain's CDR3 is CATSGPSSGANVLTF. As DNA, the CDR3 is TGTGCCACCTCGGGACCCAGCTCTGGGGCCAACGTCCTGACTTTC. The V gene is TRBV28, the J gene TRBJ2-6; D possibly uses TRBD1 or TRBD2 (5 bases each). The CDR3 is made up of 15 amino acids. Trimming removed 10 bases at V and 0 bases at J, with 13 bases between. Germline values: CDR1 MDHEN, CDR2 SYDVKM. Combining the CDR3 with reference TRBV28 and TRBJ2-6 gives the whole variable domain DVKVTQSSRYLVKRTGEKVFLECVQDMDHENMFWYRQDPGLGLRLIYFSYDVKMKEKGDIPEGYSVSREKKERFSLILESASTNQTSMYLCATSGPSSGANVLTFGAGSRLTVL.

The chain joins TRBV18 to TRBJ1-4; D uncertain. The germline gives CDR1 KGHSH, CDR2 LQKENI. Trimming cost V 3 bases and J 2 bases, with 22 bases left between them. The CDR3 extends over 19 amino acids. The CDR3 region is CASSPVMLSQVRTNEKLFF. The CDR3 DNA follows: TGTGCCAGCTCACCGGTCATGTTGTCTCAGGTGCGGACTAATGAAAAACTGTTTTTT.

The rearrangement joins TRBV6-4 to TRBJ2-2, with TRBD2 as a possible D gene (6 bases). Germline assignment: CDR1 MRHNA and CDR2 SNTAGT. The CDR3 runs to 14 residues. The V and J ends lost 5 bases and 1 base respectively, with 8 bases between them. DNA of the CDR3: TGTGCCAGCAGTTTAGCGGAGAACACCGGGGAGCTGTTTTTT. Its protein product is CASSLAENTGELFF.